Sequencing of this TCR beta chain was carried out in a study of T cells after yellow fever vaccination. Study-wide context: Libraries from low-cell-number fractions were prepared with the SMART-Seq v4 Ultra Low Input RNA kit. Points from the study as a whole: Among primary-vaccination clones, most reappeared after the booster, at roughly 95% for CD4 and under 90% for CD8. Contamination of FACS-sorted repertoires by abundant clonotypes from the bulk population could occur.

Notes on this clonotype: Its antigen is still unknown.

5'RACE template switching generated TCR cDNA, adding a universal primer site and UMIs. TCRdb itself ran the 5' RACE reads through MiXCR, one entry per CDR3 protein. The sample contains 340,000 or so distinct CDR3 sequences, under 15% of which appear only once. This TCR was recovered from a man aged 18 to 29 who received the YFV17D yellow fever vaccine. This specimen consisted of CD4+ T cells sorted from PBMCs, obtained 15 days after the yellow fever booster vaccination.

CDR3 DNA: TGCTCCGTACTAGCCGGCCTTGAGACCCAGTACTTC. This codes for CSVLAGLETQYF. The chain recombines TRBV20-1 with TRBJ2-5; D perhaps matches TRBD2 (6 bases). The CDR3 is 12 residues long. CDR1 is DFQATT and CDR2 is SNEGSKA in the germline V gene (reference sequence).